This T cell receptor (beta chain) appears in the sequencing data of a study of T cells in Graves' hyperthyroidism and ophthalmopathy (dated by TCRdb to about 2019). The study in broad terms: Peripheral blood samples were taken at the time of initial diagnosis, prior to any treatment. An independent validation cohort of fewer than 20 hyperthyroidism patients and approximately 17 patients who later progressed to ophthalmopathy tested prospective prediction of ophthalmopathy. The 100 discovery patients were divided at random into training and test sets in a 7:3 ratio. In addition, the study compared T-cell repertoires in thyroid tissue and in blood from roughly six Graves' hyperthyroidism patients. The paper reports TCR Vbeta CDR3 sequencing of roughly 140 peripheral blood samples: around 45 ophthalmopathy, 70 to 85 hyperthyroidism and 17 progressor patients. Once sampling was done, hyperthyroidism patients were given methimazole at a starting dose of 30 mg daily, whereas ophthalmopathy patients were given high-dose intravenous methylprednisolone. To identify TCR V-J signatures that set the groups apart, the researchers used a discovery cohort of approximately 98 patients, made up of about 44 with Graves' ophthalmopathy and 57 with stable Graves' hyperthyroidism.

Ophthalmopathy patients had moderately to severely active disease, Clinical Activity Score of at least 3, NOSPECS grade of at least 4, and duration under 3 months. Exclusion was applied to patients with uncontrolled infections, other autoimmune diseases, pregnancy or lactation. Clinical symptoms, serum thyroxine and TRAb, thyroid ultrasound, and orbital computed tomography formed the basis for the diagnoses. PBMCs were separated from approximately 10 ml of fresh peripheral blood using Ficoll-Paque density gradient centrifugation. Total RNA was extracted with Trizol reagent, and quality was checked on an Agilent 2100 Bioanalyzer. This clonotype was seen a few times. Its cognate antigen has yet to be identified. Base qualities are not recorded, but no much larger clone differs from it by a single base. Based on the germline V gene, the CDR1 and CDR2 sequences are LGHNT and FRNRAP. V is trimmed back by 3 bases and J by 1 base, and the junction contains 3 bases that no gene match accounts for. The CDR3 runs 16 amino acids, cysteine and phenylalanine included. The retained sequence is limited to the CDR3, 48 bases, with the frame set at the first base.

Broader findings and caveats from the paper: Sample size was not statistically predetermined, and investigators were not blinded to group allocation. Ophthalmopathy was separated from stable hyperthyroidism by a 13 V-J signature model, with 87.88% sensitivity and roughly 81% specificity obtained in cross-validation and 80%/75% obtained in testing. Most expanded thyroid clonotypes (frequency above 0.001) were also found in blood, which suggests that blood repertoires may mirror thyroid immune responses. During validation, the model predicted progression to ophthalmopathy a median of around six months ahead of onset, with around 71% sensitivity and more than 72% specificity.

The TCR beta CDR3 regions were amplified from RNA transcripts. The first round of RT-PCR for the TCR CDR3 was performed with the HTBI primer set and the Qiagen OneStep RT-PCR kit. Libraries were constructed in a second round of multiplex PCR, after which size selection and purification were performed. Sequencing of the libraries was done on an Illumina HiSeq2000 using paired-end 100 bp reads. As for the original processing: SOAPnuke was used to process the raw data, removing reads that contained adapters or uncalled bases, had a mean Phred below 15, or lacked an exact match to the constant primer or identifier. COPE v1.2.5 was used to merge the high-quality paired reads, and each unique nucleotide sequence was defined as a clonotype. MiTCR v1.1 was used to align clonotypes to the IMGT TRBV, TRBD and TRBJ reference segments. Only V-J combinations with frequency above 0.0001, covering 98% to 99.2% of repertoires, were analysed. A TCS score was defined as the ratio of F50 (clonal expansion) to E x V (chaos), with BLOSUM62-based TCRdist applied between CDR3 peptides within each V-J. Welch's t-statistics and random forest reduced approximately 520 V-J features to around 14, which were used in a naive Bayes classifier (R e1071). TCRdb cleaned the public reads at Q25 with fastp, built clones with MiXCR and kept in-frame beta chains. Identical CDR3 proteins give one entry, which carries the most common genes and DNA. TCRdb, not the authors, supplied the V and J calls. Counted in this sample were hundreds of thousands of distinct CDR3 sequences; just under 20% of them appeared once. The ten largest clones add up to roughly 44% of the sample.

The clonotype was recovered from a man aged 35 to 55 with Graves' ophthalmopathy. Sequencing input: blood. The V and J genes are TRBV12-5 and TRBJ2-3, and 11 junctional nucleotides match TRBD1. The CDR3: CASGLGQGAGTDTQYF. The sequence in DNA is TGTGCTAGTGGTTTAGGACAGGGGGCCGGCACAGATACGCAGTATTTT.